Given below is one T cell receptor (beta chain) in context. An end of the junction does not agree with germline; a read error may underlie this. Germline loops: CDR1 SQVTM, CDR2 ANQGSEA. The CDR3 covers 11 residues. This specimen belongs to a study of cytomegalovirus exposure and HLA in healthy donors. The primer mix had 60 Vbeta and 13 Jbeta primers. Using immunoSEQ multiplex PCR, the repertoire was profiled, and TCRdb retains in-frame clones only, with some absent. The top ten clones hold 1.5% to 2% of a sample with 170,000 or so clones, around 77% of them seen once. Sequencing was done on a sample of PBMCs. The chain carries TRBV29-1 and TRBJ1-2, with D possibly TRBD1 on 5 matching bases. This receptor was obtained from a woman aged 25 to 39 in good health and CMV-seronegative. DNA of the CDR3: TGCAGCGGGGGAGGGGACTATGGCTACCCCTTC. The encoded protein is CSGGGDYGYPF.